One and the same sample provided the 6 T cell receptor beta chains below, sequenced in a study of T cell clusters in autoimmune cytopenias. TRB amplification used 250 ng of peripheral blood genomic DNA. TRB rearrangements were amplified by touch-down multiplex PCR with mixed TRB-A/B primers. TCRdb re-called the multiplex PCR reads, yielding one record per CDR3 amino acid sequence without DNA. Across under 15,000 distinct CDR3 sequences, the top ten clones capture about 3% of the sample. Sequencing used peripheral blood. Receptor source: a human donor with an autoimmune cytopenia or autoimmune hepatitis (not recorded which).

The rearrangement uses TRBV6-5 and TRBJ2-3; TCRdb's D call, TRBD2, is unchecked because there is no DNA. In germline, CDR1 is MNHEY, CDR2 SVGAGI. The CDR3 contains 18 residues. CDR3 residues: CASSSVSIKLGSADTQYF.

This chain uses TRBV6-5 with TRBJ1-2; the TCRdb D gene call, TRBD1, has no DNA to confirm it. This CDR3 spans 16 amino acids. From germline, CDR1 is MNHEY and CDR2 SVGAGI. Here the CDR3 reads CASSPAGLGPNYGYTF.

The genes are TRBV30 and TRBJ1-5; TCRdb returns TRBD1, unconfirmable since there is no DNA. Germline lookup yields CDR1 GTSNPN and CDR2 SVGIG (reference sequence). The CDR3 is 14 residues long. CDR3 residues: CARAGGASNQPQHF.

V gene TRBV6-6 combines with J gene TRBJ1-3. There are 14 residues in the CDR3. CDR1 and CDR2 (germline): MNHNY, SVGAGI (reference sequence). The CDR3 region is CASSYSTAGNTIYF.

By frequency, this clonotype registers medium-sized. J is TRBJ2-3 and V is TRBV19; the D gene TCRdb calls, TRBD2, cannot be checked with no DNA. Germline V gene sequence: CDR1 LNHDA, CDR2 SQIVND (reference sequence). The CDR3 covers 13 residues. CDR3 residues: CASSTRALEAQYF.

The CDR3 loop reads CASSPRGRYNEQFF. The chain couples TRBV5-1 to TRBJ2-1; checking the TCRdb D call of TRBD1 is not possible without DNA. Per germline, CDR1 SGHRS and CDR2 YFSETQ. This CDR3 comprises 14 residues.